This T cell receptor (beta chain) was recovered during a study of OX40 agonist ivuxolimab in advanced cancers. Data came from immunoSEQ multiplex PCR; TCRdb stores just in-frame clones and leaves some out. The sample contains tens of thousands of clones, nearly 90% of which appear only once. The sample here was CD4+ or CD8+ T cells sorted from blood, taken in a trial of the OX40 agonist ivuxolimab. The sequence derives from an adult with an advanced solid tumor such as melanoma, head and neck, liver or kidney cancer.

CDR3 sequence (DNA): TGTGCCAGCTCACACGGGAGGAACACTGAAGCTTTCTTT. Its translation is CASSHGRNTEAFF. The V gene is TRBV18, the J gene TRBJ1-1; D remains ambiguous. Germline V lookup: CDR1 KGHSH, CDR2 LQKENI. Trimming pared 4 bases from V and 1 base from J, leaving 7 bases between. CDR3 length: 13 residues. Full variable domain (rest looked up from reference TRBV18 and TRBJ1-1): NAGVMQNPRHLVRRRGQEARLRCSPMKGHSHVYWYRQLPEEGLKFMVYLQKENIIDESGMPKERFSAEFPKEGPSILRIQQVVRGDSAAYFCASSHGRNTEAFFGQGTRLTVV.